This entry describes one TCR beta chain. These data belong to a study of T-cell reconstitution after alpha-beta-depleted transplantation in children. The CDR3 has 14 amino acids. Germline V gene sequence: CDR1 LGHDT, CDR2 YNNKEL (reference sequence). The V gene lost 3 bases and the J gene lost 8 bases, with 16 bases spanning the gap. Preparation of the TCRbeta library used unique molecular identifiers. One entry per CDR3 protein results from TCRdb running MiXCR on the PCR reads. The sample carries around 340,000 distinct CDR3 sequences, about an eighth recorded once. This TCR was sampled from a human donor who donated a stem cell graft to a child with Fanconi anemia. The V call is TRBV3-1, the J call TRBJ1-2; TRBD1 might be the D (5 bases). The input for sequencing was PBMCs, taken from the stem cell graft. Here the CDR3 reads CASSHGATRGGYTF. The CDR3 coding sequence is TGTGCCAGCAGCCATGGGGCAACACGCGGGGGCTACACCTTC.